A single T cell receptor beta chain is shown here with its context. The data were produced by immunoSEQ multiplex PCR, yet TCRdb's version contains in-frame clones alone and is incomplete. The table lists about 140,000 clones, roughly 86% of them singletons. This record comes from a study of blood T cell repertoires in COVID-19. Study-level information: The United States, Italy and Spain provided the acute and convalescent COVID-19 samples. PBMCs, B-cell-depleted T cells, or T cells provided the cDNA or gDNA that made up the material.

The germline CDR1 and CDR2 sequences are SGHDT and YYEEEE. The CDR3 runs 13 residues. Trimming took off 0 bases at V and 1 base at J, with 4 bases between the two ends. The sequenced material came from peripheral blood. The chain employs TRBV5-6 and TRBJ1-1; unclear D gene. This TCR was recovered from a man aged 45-65 years with active or convalescent COVID-19. Here the CDR3 DNA reads TGTGCCAGCAGCTTGGTTCGGAACACTGAAGCTTTCTTT. This gives the protein CASSLVRNTEAFF. The variable domain in full, with the rest retrieved from reference TRBV5-6 and TRBJ1-1, is DAGVTQSPTHLIKTRGQQVTLRCSPKSGHDTVSWYQQALGQGPQFIFQYYEEEERQRGNFPDRFSGHQFPNYSSELNVNALLLGDSALYLCASSLVRNTEAFFGQGTRLTVV.